The source of this T cell receptor beta chain is a study of blood T cell repertoires in COVID-19 (TCRdb year 2020). Context from the whole study: Samples covering the acute and convalescent phases of COVID-19 were provided by collaborators in the United States, Italy and Spain. Samples came from the ongoing ImmuneRACE study (first 160 participants) plus 1,254 subjects from 6 global collaborators. Subjects who had been exposed to COVID-19, were actively infected with it, or had recovered from it provided the deeply sampled blood TCRbeta repertoires that made up the dataset. Sample metadata almost always included a de-identified subject ID, COVID-19 status, age in years and sex. The repertoires were released in a freely available public database intended as a resource for research on the immune response to SARS-CoV-2. Where available, HLA class I and class II types were taken from metadata supplied by the sample provider and were not determined by assay-based typing. The material from the prospective study consisted of cDNA or gDNA derived from T cells, B-cell-depleted T cells, or PBMCs. On the study overall, not on this receptor specifically: Clinical and demographic metadata were provided uncurated, with the amount varying by source and participant.

The CDR3, from cysteine to phenylalanine, totals 16 residues. The kept DNA is CDR3 alone, 48 bases in frame from the first base. Germline trimming amounts to 3 bases on V and 4 bases on J, with 11 as the count of junction bases outside the gene matches. From a lookup of the germline V gene, CDR1 and CDR2 are SGHRS and YFSETQ. Collaborating institutions collected whole blood in K2EDTA tubes following their own protocols. For TCRbeta analysis, collaborators shipped samples in one of three forms: frozen whole blood, isolated PBMCs, or DNA extracted from either of those sample types. The immunoSEQ Assay, a bias-controlled multiplex PCR, was used to amplify TCRbeta CDR3 regions from genomic DNA. The published analysis was carried out like this. The number of nucleated cells in each sample was estimated by amplification of reference gene primers within the assay. Sequence reads were collapsed and filtered to measure the absolute abundance of every unique TCRbeta CDR3 rearrangement. For each sample, productive Simpson clonality was calculated as the square root of Simpson's diversity index across productive rearrangements. The table was pulled from immuneACCESS by TCRdb, which kept in-frame rearrangements only. Such tables lose some clones; where checked, under half of the loss comes from unresolved V genes, and the rest has no known cause. The V and J calls and the clone size are those of that table, but D and trimming were determined from the DNA. Here the sample has about half a million clones; approximately 85% occur a single time. Of the sample, 3.2% is held by the ten largest clones.

About this clone: Its antigen is still unknown. Within one base of it there is no much larger clone, and no base qualities were kept.

The sequence was obtained from a human donor in a cohort sampled during active COVID-19. Sequencing input: peripheral blood. The rearranged segments are TRBV5-1 and TRBJ2-5, and 8 junctional nucleotides match TRBD2. The CDR3 protein sequence reads: CASSSDGLAPGETQYF. The sequence in DNA is TGCGCCAGCAGCTCCGATGGACTAGCCCCCGGAGAGACCCAGTACTTC.